This T cell receptor beta chain was recovered during a study of CD8 T cells in ankylosing spondylitis. Study results and limitations: Reportedly, significant enrichment of disease-linked clones occurred in matched ankylosing spondylitis synovial fluid. About 8 highly homologous variants made up a TCR beta motif that seemed to typify ankylosing spondylitis blood. The authors found the disease-linked clones to be CD8+ and relatively rare in peripheral blood.

Molecular-barcoded quantitative 5'-RACE produced these TCR beta libraries. TCRdb recomputed calls from the 5' RACE reads with MiXCR, one row per CDR3 protein. The data hold hundreds of thousands of distinct CDR3 sequences, with roughly a quarter observed a single time. This clonotype was observed a few times. Its antigen is undetermined. The CDR3 has 17 amino acids. The origin of this receptor is a male donor with ankylosing spondylitis. The J gene is TRBJ2-7, the V gene TRBV21-1; the table's D call, TRBD2, was not checked against the DNA. TRBV21-1 is flagged as a pseudogene. Source material: blood, either unsorted or a sorted T cell fraction (not recorded which). CDR3 sequence reads: CASSTTPFGSGLYEQYF. The CDR3 DNA is TGTGCCAGCAGCACTACTCCGTTCGGGAGTGGGTTATACGAGCAGTACTTC.